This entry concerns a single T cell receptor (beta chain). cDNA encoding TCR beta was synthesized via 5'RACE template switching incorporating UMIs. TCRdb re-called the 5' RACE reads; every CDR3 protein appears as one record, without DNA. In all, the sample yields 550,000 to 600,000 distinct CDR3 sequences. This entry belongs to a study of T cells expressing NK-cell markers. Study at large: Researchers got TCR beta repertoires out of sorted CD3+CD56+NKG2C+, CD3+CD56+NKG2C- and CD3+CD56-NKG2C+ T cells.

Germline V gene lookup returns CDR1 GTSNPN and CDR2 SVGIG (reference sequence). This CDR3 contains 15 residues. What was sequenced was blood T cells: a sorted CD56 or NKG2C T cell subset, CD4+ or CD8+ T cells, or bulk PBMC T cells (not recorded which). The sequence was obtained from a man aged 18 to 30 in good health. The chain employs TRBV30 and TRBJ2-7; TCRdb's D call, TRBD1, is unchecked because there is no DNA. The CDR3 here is CAWSVGPGASYEQYF.